The 26 T cell receptor beta chains given below trace back to one sample, sequenced in a study of blood T cell repertoires in COVID-19. Only in-frame clones appear in the TCRdb table, and some are missing; sequencing was by immunoSEQ multiplex PCR. Of a few hundred thousand clones listed, about 90% are singletons. Sequencing used peripheral blood. Receptors were obtained from a man younger than 35 with active or convalescent COVID-19.

In its sample, this clone was seen once. The chain uses TRBV29-1 and TRBJ2-1; D is perhaps TRBD2 (5 bases). Germline V lookup: CDR1 SQVTM, CDR2 ANQGSEA. The V and J ends lost 1 base and 0 bases respectively, with 10 bases between them. This CDR3 is 15 amino acids long. The CDR3 bases are TGCAGCGTTGAAGGCGGGCTGAGCTCCTACAATGAGCAGTTCTTC. It encodes CSVEGGLSSYNEQFF.

This rearrangement joins TRBV29-1 to TRBJ1-2, with D possibly TRBD1 on 6 matching bases. Germline-derived CDR1 and CDR2 are SQVTM and ANQGSEA. Trimming removed 2 bases from V and 8 bases from J, with 15 bases in between. The CDR3 runs to 13 residues. CDR3: CSVESYRAWGYTF. The CDR3, as DNA: TGCAGCGTTGAAAGCTACAGGGCGTGGGGCTACACCTTC.

This chain uses TRBV7-8 with TRBJ2-7, with D uncertain. Germline loops: CDR1 SGHVS, CDR2 FQNEAQ. This CDR3 comprises 13 residues. Between the trimmed V and J ends, which lost 5 bases and 3 bases, there was a span of 11 bases. CDR3 sequence: CASSIQTDYEQYF. The CDR3 coding sequence is TGTGCCAGCAGCATCCAGACTGACTACGAGCAGTACTTC.

The rearrangement uses TRBV5-1 and TRBJ2-1; 9 bases match TRBD2. The CDR3 runs to 17 residues. V was clipped by 2 bases and J by 0 bases; unmatched bases: 6. Looked up from germline, CDR1 is SGHRS and CDR2 is YFSETQ. CDR3 nucleotide sequence: TGCGCCAGCAGCTTAGGCTCTAGCGGGGTCTCCTACAATGAGCAGTTCTTC. Amino acid sequence: CASSLGSSGVSYNEQFF.

The CDR3 DNA reads TGTGCCAGCAGCCCTGGGGGGAACAATGAGCAGTTCTTC. It codes for CASSPGGNNEQFF. The chain couples TRBV11-3 to TRBJ2-1; D might be TRBD2 (6 bases). Trimming pared 5 bases from V and 5 bases from J, leaving 10 bases between. Per the germline V gene, CDR1 is SGHNT and CDR2 is YENEEA. The CDR3 consists of 13 residues.

The V and J genes are TRBV15 and TRBJ2-6; D might be TRBD2 (6 bases). Trimming took 8 bases from V and 0 from J, leaving 11 bases between them. Germline loops: CDR1 LNHNV, CDR2 YYDKDF (reference sequence). The CDR3 sequence is 15 residues long. The CDR3 loop is CATRRGTSGANVLTF. In nucleotides, the CDR3 is TGTGCCACCCGACGGGGGACCTCTGGGGCCAACGTCCTGACTTTC.

The rearrangement uses TRBV11-1 and TRBJ2-1; D is perhaps TRBD2 (5 bases). Trimming stripped 6 bases from V and 0 bases from J, with 12 bases between. Per germline, CDR1 SGHAT and CDR2 FQDESV (reference sequence). The CDR3 runs to 15 residues. DNA of the CDR3: TGTGCCAGCAGAACTAGGATCAGCTCCTACAATGAGCAGTTCTTC. It codes for CASRTRISSYNEQFF.

This clone was observed a handful of times. The J gene is TRBJ2-7, the V gene TRBV10-2, with D hard to call. CDR1 and CDR2 (germline): WSHSY, SAAADI. The CDR3 extends over 15 amino acids. Trimming cost V 6 bases and J 3 bases, with 18 bases left between them. The CDR3 region has the DNA TGCGCCAGCAGCGCAACATCGGCGGTAGTCTACGAGCAGTACTTC. Amino acid sequence: CASSATSAVVYEQYF.

This clone has a single count. The chain carries TRBV6-5 and TRBJ1-1; TRBD1 is a possible D gene (6 bases). This CDR3 region has 14 residues. Deletions cut 8 bases from V and 6 bases from J, with 19 bases between. The germline gives CDR1 MNHEY, CDR2 SVGAGI. This CDR3 reads CASQNFRGRAEAFF. CDR3 bases: TGTGCCAGCCAGAATTTCAGGGGTAGAGCTGAAGCTTTCTTT.

This clone was detected only a few times. V and J are TRBV15 and TRBJ2-1; the D gene is possibly TRBD1 (5 bases). Germline V gene lookup returns CDR1 LNHNV and CDR2 YYDKDF (reference sequence). The CDR3 contains 16 residues. Between the trimmed V and J ends, which lost 4 bases and 10 bases, there was a span of 23 bases. This chain's CDR3 is CATSKGIGLPYGEQFF. The CDR3 DNA follows: TGTGCCACCAGCAAGGGGATCGGTCTCCCGTACGGAGAGCAGTTCTTC.

The chain has TRBV11-2 and TRBJ1-4; D unresolved. The CDR3 has 15 amino acids. Per germline, CDR1 SGHAT and CDR2 FQNNGV. V gave up 7 bases and J gave up 7 bases, with 19 bases separating them. CDR3 nucleotides: TGTGCCAGCACCCCAGCCCACAGATCTTTTGAAAAACTGTTTTTT. It encodes CASTPAHRSFEKLFF.

This chain uses TRBV19 with TRBJ1-1; no reliable D call. V dropped 3 bases and J dropped 1 base, with 6 bases sitting between them. Germline V lookup: CDR1 LNHDA, CDR2 SQIVND (reference sequence). The CDR3 loop spans 13 amino acids. In nucleotides, the CDR3 is TGTGCCAGTAGTATTCAACAGAACACTGAAGCTTTCTTT. This sequence encodes CASSIQQNTEAFF.

This chain uses TRBV10-3 with TRBJ2-3; TRBD2 agrees at 11 bases. The junction had 4 bases not matched to a gene; V was cut back by 5 bases and J by 6 bases. This CDR3 contains 14 residues. The germline gives CDR1 ENHRY, CDR2 SYGVKD. The CDR3, as DNA: TGTGCCATCAGTAAGACTAGCGGGGCGGATACGCAGTATTTT. Amino acids: CAISKTSGADTQYF.

V is TRBV9 and J is TRBJ2-1; the D is unclear. CDR3 length: 15 residues. Between the trimmed V and J ends, which lost 0 bases and 0 bases, there was a span of 7 bases. Per germline, CDR1 SGDLS and CDR2 YYNGEE. The CDR3 is CASSVVWSSYNEQFF. The DNA of the CDR3 is TGTGCCAGCAGCGTAGTGTGGAGCTCCTACAATGAGCAGTTCTTC.

This chain connects TRBV28 to TRBJ2-1; 11 bases map to TRBD2. The junction had 3 bases not matched to a gene; V was cut back by 6 bases and J by 2 bases. This CDR3 comprises 15 residues. CDR1 MDHEN and CDR2 SYDVKM come from the germline V gene. CDR3 nucleotide sequence: TGTGCCAGCAGCCAGGGACTAGCGGCCTACAATGAGCAGTTCTTC. This sequence encodes CASSQGLAAYNEQFF.

V usage is TRBV5-1 and J usage is TRBJ2-1; a possible D gene is TRBD2 (6 bases). V lost 1 base to trimming and J lost 0 bases, with 11 bases between them. Looked up from germline, CDR1 is SGHRS and CDR2 is YFSETQ. The CDR3 consists of 16 residues. CDR3 DNA sequence: TGCGCCAGCAGCTTGTTGGCGCGGGGCTCCTACAATGAGCAGTTCTTC. Residues: CASSLLARGSYNEQFF.

The chain is built from TRBV4-1 and TRBJ2-7; a weak D match, TRBD1 (5 bases). V dropped 5 bases and J dropped 3 bases, with 17 bases sitting between them. The CDR3 spans 15 residues. Germline CDR1 reads MGHRA; CDR2 reads YSYEKL. CDR3 region: CASSYLDREVYEQYF. The CDR3 DNA is TGCGCCAGCAGCTACCTAGACAGAGAAGTCTACGAGCAGTACTTC.

This chain links TRBV9 with TRBJ2-1; TRBD2 aligns across 8 bases. Germline CDR1 SGDLS, CDR2 YYNGEE. The CDR3 has 15 amino acids. Trimming at V came to 3 bases and at J to 2 bases, leaving 4 bases not matched to a gene. DNA of the CDR3: TGTGCCAGCAGCGCGGGCGGGGGGACCTACAATGAGCAGTTCTTC. The encoded protein is CASSAGGGTYNEQFF.

The genes are TRBV5-5 and TRBJ1-6; D call uncertain. The V gene lost 4 bases and the J gene lost 5 bases, with 13 bases spanning the gap. This CDR3 comprises 15 residues. Germline V gene lookup returns CDR1 SGHKS and CDR2 YYEKEE (reference sequence). The CDR3: CASSVQVVDNSPLHF. CDR3 DNA: TGTGCCAGCAGCGTTCAGGTAGTCGATAATTCACCCCTCCACTTT.

V and J are TRBV18 and TRBJ2-7; TRBD1 might be the D (5 bases). Germline V gives CDR1 KGHSH, CDR2 LQKENI. The length of the CDR3 is 12 residues. V shed 6 bases and J shed 3 bases, with 9 bases lying between them. In nucleotides, the CDR3 is TGTGCCAGCTCCCAAGACAGCTACGAGCAGTACTTC. Its protein is CASSQDSYEQYF.

This rearrangement joins TRBV13 to TRBJ2-7; 8 bases line up with TRBD2. Looked up from germline, CDR1 is PRHDT and CDR2 is FYEKMQ (reference sequence). The ends lost 8 bases at V and 2 bases at J; junction bases unmatched: 14. There are 16 residues in the CDR3. This CDR3 is CASPYRKGLGPYEQYF. In DNA, the CDR3 is TGTGCCAGCCCCTATCGGAAGGGACTAGGTCCCTACGAGCAGTACTTC.

The chain employs TRBV5-6 and TRBJ2-3, with D possibly matching TRBD2 (5 bases). In germline, CDR1 is SGHDT, CDR2 YYEEEE. V lost 0 bases, J lost 2 bases, and 10 bases lay in between. The CDR3 totals 15 residues. CDR3 residues: CASSLARRFTDTQYF. The CDR3 bases are TGTGCCAGCAGCTTGGCCCGGAGGTTCACAGATACGCAGTATTTT.

The rearrangement links TRBV7-8 to TRBJ2-1; D remains unclear. The V end lost 0 bases, the J end lost 7 bases, and 7 bases lay between the germline ends. CDR1 is SGHVS and CDR2 is FQNEAQ in the germline V gene. The CDR3 covers 13 residues. The CDR3 spells CASSLASTNEQFF. CDR3 coding DNA: TGTGCCAGCAGCTTAGCTAGTACGAATGAGCAGTTCTTC.

This clone has only one observation. The chain couples TRBV2 to TRBJ2-2; no definite D call. The CDR3 runs 10 residues. Germline V gene sequence: CDR1 SNHLY, CDR2 FYNNEI. V was shortened by 7 bases and J by 10 bases, with 7 bases between the two germline ends. The CDR3 reads CASTGVELFF. CDR3 coding DNA: TGTGCCAGCACAGGTGTGGAGCTGTTTTTT. Full variable domain (outside the CDR3, taken from reference TRBV2 and TRBJ2-2): EPEVTQTPSHQVTQMGQEVILRCVPISNHLYFYWYRQILGQKVEFLVSFYNNEISEKSEIFDDQFSVERPDGSNFTLKIRSTKLEDSAMYFCASTGVELFFGEGSRLTVL.

This chain links TRBV6-5 with TRBJ1-2; TRBD1 agrees at 8 bases. This CDR3 spans 12 amino acids. CDR1 MNHEY and CDR2 SVGAGI come from the germline V gene. The junction had 6 bases not matched to a gene; V was cut back by 6 bases and J by 9 bases. As DNA, the CDR3 is TGTGCCAGCAGCTACGGGACAGGCAGCTACACCTTC. Translated, it gives CASSYGTGSYTF.

The chain has TRBV11-2 and TRBJ1-2; 9 bases match TRBD1. Germline V CDR1 and CDR2: SGHAT, FQNNGV. The V segment lost 0 bases and the J segment 10 bases; nucleotides outside the gene matches: 3. The CDR3 loop spans 13 amino acids. The CDR3 region has the DNA TGTGCCAGCAGCTTAGATAGGACAGGGGACTACACCTTC. This gives the protein CASSLDRTGDYTF.